The text below deals with one T cell receptor beta chain. Its cognate antigen has yet to be identified. No much larger clone exists at a distance of one base, and base qualities are not known. This specimen belongs to a study of blood T cell repertoires in COVID-19 (dated by TCRdb to about 2020). The study in broad terms: Collaborator samples came from the United States, Italy and Spain and covered acute and convalescent phases of COVID-19. The material from the prospective study consisted of cDNA or gDNA derived from T cells, B-cell-depleted T cells, or PBMCs. Deeply sampled blood TCRbeta repertoires from subjects exposed to, actively infected with, or recovered from COVID-19 were included in the dataset. The repertoires were released in a freely available public database meant as a resource for research on the immune response to SARS-CoV-2. The samples were drawn from two sources: the first 160 participants of the ongoing ImmuneRACE study, and 950 to 1,500 subjects contributed by 6 global collaborators. Sample metadata almost always included a de-identified subject ID, COVID-19 status, age in years and sex. Where available, HLA class I and class II types were obtained from metadata supplied by the sample provider rather than from assay-based typing. Study-wide findings and limitations: The quantity of clinical and demographic metadata differed by source and by participant and was supplied without curation.

TCRbeta CDR3 regions were amplified from genomic DNA using the immunoSEQ Assay, a bias-controlled multiplex PCR. In the original analysis: Nucleated cell counts per sample were estimated from amplification of reference gene primers within the assay. To quantify the absolute abundance of each unique TCRbeta CDR3 rearrangement, sequence reads were collapsed and filtered. Productive Simpson clonality was computed per sample as the square root of Simpson's diversity index over productive rearrangements. As stored in TCRdb, this immuneACCESS dataset retains in-frame rearrangements with V and J assigned. A fraction of the clones does not appear; measured against another copy, unresolved V genes explain less than half of the discrepancy, and the remainder lacks a known reason. The DNA was the basis for D and trimming; V, J and clone size are from that table. In this sample the table shows approximately 200,000 clones, about 88% of which occur a single time. The ten largest clonotypes hold around 0.98% of the sample.

Whole blood was collected in K2EDTA tubes by collaborating institutions according to the institutions' own protocols. For TCRbeta analysis, collaborator samples were shipped as frozen whole blood, as isolated PBMCs, or as DNA extracted from either sample type. Sequences MDHEN (CDR1) and SYDVKM (CDR2) are obtained from the germline V gene. The junction shows trimming of 5 bases on V and 9 bases on J, plus 8 bases between the germline ends. Counted from cysteine to phenylalanine, this CDR3 has 11 amino acids. CDR3 DNA is the only sequence kept; it has 33 bases, read in frame from the first base. The material sequenced was peripheral blood. The receptor was derived from a man aged 35-49 years with acute or convalescent COVID-19. The V and J genes are TRBV28 and TRBJ1-5; the D gene identity is not certain. The DNA sequence follows: TGTGCCAGCAGTAACCGGGGGCCCCAGCATTTT. This yields the protein CASSNRGPQHF.